This TCR beta chain is drawn from a study of T cell clones after liver transplantation (dated by TCRdb to between 2017 and 2020). Study-wide context: The samples were obtained from ITN030ST, a randomized trial that attempted immunosuppression withdrawal within 2 years after liver transplantation. Donor-reactive T cell clones were identified by TCRbeta sequencing after a pre-transplant mixed lymphocyte reaction and then tracked in post-transplant blood. Third party-reactive TCRbeta sequences were also identified from pre-transplant MLRs to serve as an antigen-independent comparator for donor-reactive sequences. Of the eight recipients, a few were HCV-positive, while the remaining recipients had been transplanted for non-autoimmune, non-viral indications. Until randomization at 12-24 months post-transplant, subjects were given standard immunosuppression, with no induction therapy. Tolerance was defined as complete immunosuppression withdrawal for at least one year with no rise in liver enzymes beyond twice the upper limit of normal. Blood samples were collected pre-transplant, then pre-randomization ahead of withdrawal, and finally post-randomization once withdrawal had either been completed or failed. Of the 8 liver transplant recipients making up the studied cohort, 3 were classified as tolerant and 5 as non-tolerant. Summary of the overall study and its limitations: Donor-reactive sequences decreased more than third party-reactive sequences, which suggests partial antigen-specific deletion that was not related to withdrawal success. Conclusions were preliminary, limited by small, heterogeneous patient numbers and non-standardized post-transplant time points. A significant post-transplant decrease in circulating donor-reactive CD4 TCRbeta sequences was observed in 5 of 8 subjects, irrespective of tolerance or HCV status. After accounting for repertoire turnover, donor-reactive detection was significantly reduced in 7 of 8 subjects for CD4 and 8 of 8 for CD8. Since no allograft tissue specimens were available, donor-reactive T cells may have migrated into the graft instead of being deleted. Low numbers of available donor cells limited the measurable donor-reactive repertoire in two subjects.

Comment on this clone: Its antigen target is currently unknown. No quality values exist for individual bases; no much larger clone is one base distant.

High-throughput TCRbeta CDR3 sequencing of frozen genomic DNA was performed by immunoSEQ, including PCR amplification, mapping, bias correction and internal controls. On the authors' methods: Productive rearrangements were kept, and unique TCRbeta sequences were defined by CDR3 nucleotide sequence plus V and J gene. A sequence counted as donor-reactive only if the sequence showed at least 5-fold expansion in CFSE-low cells compared with unstimulated pre-transplant cells and had a frequency of at least 0.01%. To ensure at least 90% detection power, minimum frequency thresholds were set for each subject based on that subject's lowest-template unstimulated sample. Repertoire turnover was measured by Jensen-Shannon divergence between the top 1000 TCRbeta sequences post- and pre-transplant. Two-sided Fisher's exact tests were used to test for changes in the detection of donor-reactive sequences. TCRdb retrieved this table from immuneACCESS and kept in-frame rearrangements only. Not all clones are present; in checked studies, unresolved V genes account for under half, and no reason is known for the remainder. The V and J calls and clone size are taken from that table; D and trimming were inferred from the DNA. Here the sample has more than 95,000 clones; around 83% occur a single time. 0.99% of the sample lies in the top ten.

Spanning cysteine to phenylalanine, the CDR3 consists of 17 amino acids. Kept here is only the CDR3 DNA, which spans 51 bases and is read in frame from base 1. The germline V gene specifies MDHEN as CDR1 and SYDVKM as CDR2. V loses 2 bases at its end and J loses 2 bases; junction bases beyond the gene matches: 8. Per the publication, the time point label means: pre-transplant. Thawed unstimulated PBMCs were stained for CD3, CD4 and CD8 and FACS-sorted into CD3+CD4+ and CD3+CD8+ populations. All 8 studied subjects were randomized to immunosuppression withdrawal. Genomic DNA was isolated with the Qiagen DNeasy Blood and Tissue Kit.

The TCR comes from a human donor who received a liver transplant. The sample was CD4+ T cells from blood, taken before liver transplant. This sequence uses TRBV28 and TRBJ1-4; 7 of the junction bases match TRBD1. In nucleotide form, the sequence is TGTGCCAGCAGTTTAAGGGCAGGGGGACGGACTAATGAAAAACTGTTTTTT. This yields the protein CASSLRAGGRTNEKLFF.